This is a list of T cell receptor beta chains from one sample in a study of T cell responses to AZD1222 COVID-19 vaccine. Clones were read by immunoSEQ multiplex PCR, and TCRdb kept only the in-frame ones, dropping some. The sample lists about 97,000 clones, more than 70% occurring once. The material sequenced was peripheral blood, taken on day 0 of AZD1222 vaccination. The receptors shown here come from an adult in good health. CDR3s include the opening cysteine and the closing phenylalanine or tryptophan. D genes are given only for firm matches. Size values are once, few and many counts, or a class for expanded clones, and some rows have none.

size,V,J,D,DNA,CDR3
NA,TRBV5-1,TRBJ2-3,NA,TGCGCCAGCAGCGGGGACTGGGACTCTTGGGATACGCAGTATTTT,CASSGDWDSWDTQYF
NA,TRBV5-4,TRBJ1-2,NA,TGTGCCAGCAGCATCGGAACGGGACAAAATCGGGGCTACACCTTC,CASSIGTGQNRGYTF
few,TRBV28,TRBJ1-2,TRBD1,TGTGCCAGCAGGGATCGACAGGGACTATGGTATGGCTACACCTTC,CASRDRQGLWYGYTF
NA,TRBV5-4,TRBJ1-1,TRBD1,TGTGCCAGCAGCATTGGACAGGGAAACACTGAAGCTTTCTTT,CASSIGQGNTEAFF
once,TRBV19,TRBJ1-1,TRBD1,TGTGCCAGTAGTATACGGGACAGGGGAGACGTAGCTTTCTTT,CASSIRDRGDVAFF
once,TRBV4-1,TRBJ2-3,TRBD1,TGCGCCAGCAGCCAGCGAACTCCGGGACAGAGGATTTATACGCAGTATTTT,CASSQRTPGQRIYTQYF
NA,TRBV28,TRBJ2-7,TRBD2,TGTGCCACCCGGCCGGGACTAGCGGCCTCCTACGAGCAGTACTTC,CATRPGLAASYEQYF
NA,TRBV7-2,TRBJ1-5,NA,TGTGCCAGCAGCTTCCAGGGTAATCAGCCCCAGCATTTT,CASSFQGNQPQHF
NA,TRBV19,TRBJ1-5,NA,TGTGCCAGTAGTACCTCAGGACCCGATCAGCCCCAGCATTTT,CASSTSGPDQPQHF
NA,TRBV12-3/TRBV12-4,TRBJ1-3,NA,TGTGCCAGCAGGACCGGGGTCGGAAACACCATATATTTT,CASRTGVGNTIYF
NA,TRBV7-8,TRBJ1-6,NA,TGTGCCAGCCACGGACAGCGCTATAATTCACCCCTCCACTTT,CASHGQRYNSPLHF
few,TRBV27,TRBJ1-4,NA,TGTGCCAGCCGAGGACAGTTAAATGAAAAACTGTTTTTT,CASRGQLNEKLFF
NA,TRBV3-1/TRBV3-2,TRBJ1-3,NA,TGTGCCAGCAGCCCCAATCAGGGAGCTGGAAACACCATATATTTT,CASSPNQGAGNTIYF
NA,TRBV30,TRBJ1-1,NA,TGTGCCTGGAGTGGGCATTCGAACACTGAAGCTTTCTTT,CAWSGHSNTEAFF
NA,TRBV7-9,TRBJ2-1,TRBD2,TGTGCCAGCAGCTTTGCCGACGGGAGGAGGGCCAATGAGCAGTTCTTC,CASSFADGRRANEQFF
NA,TRBV7-9,TRBJ1-6,NA,TGTGCCAGCAGCTTAGGAACCTCACCCCTCCACTTT,CASSLGTSPLHF
NA,TRBV12-5,TRBJ1-1,NA,TGTGCTAGTGGTTTAGACCCAATGGCTGAAGCTTTCTTT,CASGLDPMAEAFF
NA,TRBV18,TRBJ1-2,NA,TGTGCCAGCTCACCAAGCCGGGGTGACTATGGCTACACCTTC,CASSPSRGDYGYTF
NA,TRBV29-1,TRBJ2-3,TRBD2,TGCAGCGTAGCTACTAGCGGGGGGACAGATACGCAGTATTTT,CSVATSGGTDTQYF
NA,TRBV16,TRBJ1-2,NA,TGTGCCAGCAGCCTTCAGCGTACGAGATATGGCTACACCTTC,CASSLQRTRYGYTF